This T cell receptor beta chain was captured in a study of CD8 T cells in Susac syndrome. In the study overall: Treatment status at blood draw for the Susac syndrome patients was therapy-naive, corticosteroids, or intravenous immunoglobulin alone.

Sequencing of TCR beta was carried out in blood CD8+ and CD4+ T cells. V lost 3 bases and J 3 bases, leaving 13 bases between the germline ends. The CDR3 totals 14 residues. The V gene's germline CDR1 is SGHRS and CDR2 YFSETQ. cDNA came from around 0.5 to 1 ug RNA primed by random hexamers. TCRdb analysed the immunoSEQ multiplex PCR reads with MiXCR anew, one entry per CDR3 protein. The sample includes about 100,000 distinct CDR3 sequences, around 95% of them seen just once. This TCR was recovered from a human donor with Susac syndrome. The V and J genes are TRBV5-1 and TRBJ2-7; D gene unclear. The specimen sequenced was CD8+ T cells from PBMCs. The CDR3 reads CASSSGSGLYEQYF. In nucleotides, the CDR3 is TGCGCCAGCAGCTCCGGGTCGGGCCTCTACGAGCAGTACTTC.